This T cell receptor beta chain was sequenced during a study of shared T cell receptors in the human thymus. Deletions cut 8 bases from V and 3 bases from J, with 14 bases between. The length of the CDR3 is 13 residues. Germline loops: CDR1 MNHNS, CDR2 SASEGT. TCRdb's table, derived via immunoSEQ multiplex PCR, lists solely in-frame clones and lacks some. The table shows 640,000 or so clones, with 80% to 90% occurring only once. The same sample was also used in a study of human thymus T cells.

This clonotype originated in a boy under three years old with a congenital heart defect. The chain has TRBV6-1 and TRBJ2-7; D gene uncertain. The specimen was thymocytes. The CDR3 region is CASRWARYYEQYF. For the CDR3, the DNA is TGTGCCAGCCGGTGGGCCCGCTACTACGAGCAGTACTTC.